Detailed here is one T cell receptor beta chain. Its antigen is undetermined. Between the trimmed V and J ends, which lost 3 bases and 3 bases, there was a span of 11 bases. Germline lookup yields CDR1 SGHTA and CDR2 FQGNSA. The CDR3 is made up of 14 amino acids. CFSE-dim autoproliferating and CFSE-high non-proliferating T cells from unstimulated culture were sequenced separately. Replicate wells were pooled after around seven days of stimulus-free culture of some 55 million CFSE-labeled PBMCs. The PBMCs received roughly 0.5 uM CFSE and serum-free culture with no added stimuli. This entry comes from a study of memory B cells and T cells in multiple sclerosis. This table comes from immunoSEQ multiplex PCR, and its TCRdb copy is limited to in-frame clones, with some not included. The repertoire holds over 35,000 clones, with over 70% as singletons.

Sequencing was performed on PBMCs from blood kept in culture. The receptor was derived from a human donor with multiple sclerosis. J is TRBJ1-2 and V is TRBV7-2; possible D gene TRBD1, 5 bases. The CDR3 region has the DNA TGTGCCAGCAGCTTGGGGCAGGTCTACTATGGCTACACCTTC. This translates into CASSLGQVYYGYTF.